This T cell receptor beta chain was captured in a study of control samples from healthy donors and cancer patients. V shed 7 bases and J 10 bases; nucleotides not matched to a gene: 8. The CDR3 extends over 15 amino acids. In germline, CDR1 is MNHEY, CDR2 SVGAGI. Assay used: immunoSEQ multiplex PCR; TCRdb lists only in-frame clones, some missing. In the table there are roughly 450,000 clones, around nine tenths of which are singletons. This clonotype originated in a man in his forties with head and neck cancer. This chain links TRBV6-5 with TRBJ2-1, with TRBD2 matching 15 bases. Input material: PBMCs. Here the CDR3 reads CASTPPGTSGREQFF. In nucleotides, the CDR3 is TGTGCCAGCACCCCCCCCGGGACTAGCGGGAGGGAGCAGTTCTTC.